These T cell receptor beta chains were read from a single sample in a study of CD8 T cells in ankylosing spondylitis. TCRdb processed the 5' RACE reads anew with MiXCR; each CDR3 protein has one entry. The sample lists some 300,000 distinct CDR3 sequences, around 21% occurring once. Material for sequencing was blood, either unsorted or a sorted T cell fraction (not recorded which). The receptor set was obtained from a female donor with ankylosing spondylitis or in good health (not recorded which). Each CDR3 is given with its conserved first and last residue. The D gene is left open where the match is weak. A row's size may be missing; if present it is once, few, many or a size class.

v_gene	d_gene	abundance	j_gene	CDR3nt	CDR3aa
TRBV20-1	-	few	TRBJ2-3	TGCAGTGCAACTAGAAGGGGGGCGGGACCAGGCACAGATACGCAGTATTTT	CSATRRGAGPGTDTQYF
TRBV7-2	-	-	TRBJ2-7	TGTGCCAGCCAAGGCCCAAACTTATACGAGCAGTACTTC	CASQGPNLYEQYF
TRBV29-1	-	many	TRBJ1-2	TGCAGCGTTGAGTCTCAGAACTATGGCTACACCTTC	CSVESQNYGYTF
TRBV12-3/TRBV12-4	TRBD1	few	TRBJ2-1	TGTGCCAGCAGCCCGGACAGGGTGGGCTACAATGAGCAGTTCTTC	CASSPDRVGYNEQFF
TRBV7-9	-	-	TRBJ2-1	TGTGCCAGCAGCTTAGGGGTCGACTTCCTCGATGAGCAGTTCTTC	CASSLGVDFLDEQFF
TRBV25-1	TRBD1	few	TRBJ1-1	TGTGCCAGCAGTGAACGGGACAGGGAAGCTTTCTTT	CASSERDREAFF
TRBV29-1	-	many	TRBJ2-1	TGCAGCGTTGAAGAAGTAGGGGACGGTGAGCAGTTCTTC	CSVEEVGDGEQFF
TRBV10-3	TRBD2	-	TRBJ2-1	TGTGCCATCAGTGGCAGCGGGAGGGCCAAGAATGAGCAGTTCTTC	CAISGSGRAKNEQFF
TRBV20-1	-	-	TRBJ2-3	TGCAGTCTCCGAGGGGGTACGCAGTATTTT	CSLRGGTQYF
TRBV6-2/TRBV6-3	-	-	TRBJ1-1	TGTGCCAGCAGTTACTCGACTGGGGCTGAAGCTTTCTTT	CASSYSTGAEAFF
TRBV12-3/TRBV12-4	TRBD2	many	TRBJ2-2	TGTGCCAGCAGTTTAGTTGCGGGAGGGCCCGCCGGGGAGCTGTTTTTT	CASSLVAGGPAGELFF
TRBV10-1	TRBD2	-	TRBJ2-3	TGCGCCAGCAGTGAGGGGACTAGTTACACAGATACGCAGTATTTT	CASSEGTSYTDTQYF
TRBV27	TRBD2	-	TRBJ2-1	TGTGCCAGCTCCTCTCGAGGGGGAGGGGTGAAGGGACTAGCGGAAGAGCAGTTCTTC	CASSSRGGGVKGLAEEQFF
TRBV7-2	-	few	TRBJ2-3	TGTGCCAGCAGCTTACGTTTGAGGGGGTCCCCCACAGATACGCAGTATTTT	CASSLRLRGSPTDTQYF
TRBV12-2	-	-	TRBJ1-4	TGTGCAAGTCGCTTACCGGGACAGGGGCTCGATGCAACTAATGAAAAACTGTTTTTT	CASRLPGQGLDATNEKLFF
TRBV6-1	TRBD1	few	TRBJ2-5	TGTGCCAGCAGAACAGGGGGCGTGAAGACCCAGTACTTC	CASRTGGVKTQYF
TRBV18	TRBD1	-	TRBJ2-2	TGTGCCAGCACCGGTCCGGGACAGCCGAACACCGGGGAGCTGTTTTTT	CASTGPGQPNTGELFF
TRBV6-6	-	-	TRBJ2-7	TGTGCCAGCAGCCCGCCGTCCAGAAAGCAGTACTTC	CASSPPSRKQYF
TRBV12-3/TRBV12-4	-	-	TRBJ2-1	TGTGCCAGCAGCGGGCTTAGGACACTGCTATCCGAGCAGTTCTTC	CASSGLRTLLSEQFF
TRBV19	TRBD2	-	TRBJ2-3	TGTGCCAGTTTTAGCGGGAGGGCCGCAGATACGCAGTATTTT	CASFSGRAADTQYF
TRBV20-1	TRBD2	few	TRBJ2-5	TGCAGTGCTACTACCTCTAGCGGGAGACTTGGAGAGACCCAGTACTTC	CSATTSSGRLGETQYF
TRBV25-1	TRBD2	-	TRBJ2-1	TGTGCCAGCAGTGGAGCGGGAGGGCCGGGGGATGAGCAGTTCTTC	CASSGAGGPGDEQFF
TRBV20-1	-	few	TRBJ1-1	TGCAGTGCTAGGAAGGGCATGAACACTGAAGCTTTCTTT	CSARKGMNTEAFF
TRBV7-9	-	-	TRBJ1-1	TGTGCCAGCCAAGCAATGGCCAGAAACACTGAAGCTTTCTTT	CASQAMARNTEAFF
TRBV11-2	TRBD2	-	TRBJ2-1	TGTGCCAGCAGCCCCTGGGCTGTTCGGGGACTAGCGAATGAGCAGTTCTTC	CASSPWAVRGLANEQFF
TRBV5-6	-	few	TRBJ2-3	TGTGCCAGCAGCCCGATGGAACTCACAGATACGCAGTATTTT	CASSPMELTDTQYF
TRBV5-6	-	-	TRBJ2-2	TGTGCCAGCAGCTTTGTACAGGGAGGCGGGGAGCTGTTTTTT	CASSFVQGGGELFF
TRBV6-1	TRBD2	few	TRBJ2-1	TGTGCCAGCAGCCCCGGGACTAGCGGGAGTAGAGGTGAGCAGTTCTTC	CASSPGTSGSRGEQFF
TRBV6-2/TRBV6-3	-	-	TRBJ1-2	TGTGCCAGCAGTCCTGAGCCGTGGGACTACACCTTC	CASSPEPWDYTF
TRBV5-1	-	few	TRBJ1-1	TGCGCCAGCAGCTTATGGGACACCGTAATGAACACTGAAGCTTTCTTT	CASSLWDTVMNTEAFF
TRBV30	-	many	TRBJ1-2	TGTGCCTCGCTTGAGGCTGGCTACACCTTC	CASLEAGYTF